The clone carrying this T cell receptor (beta chain) was recorded at least ten times. Its antigen remains unidentified. This CDR3 is built from 15 residues. The V gene end was trimmed by 1 base and the J gene end by 5 bases; junction bases not matched to a gene: 7. Looked up from germline, CDR1 is SQVTM and CDR2 is ANQGSEA. The data originate from a study of T cells after yellow fever vaccination. Study-level information: Where fractions had low cell numbers, libraries were prepared from them with the SMART-Seq v4 Ultra Low Input RNA kit. Whole-study results and caveats: Weaker, the secondary response had a peak occurring faster, on day 5 versus 15. There was a small share of clonotypes that showed up in both the CD4 and CD8 compartments.

Synthesis of TCR cDNA relied on 5'RACE template switching, which attached a universal primer site and UMIs. TCRdb redid the calling of the 5' RACE reads with MiXCR, one entry per CDR3 protein. The table lists roughly 110,000 distinct CDR3 sequences, approximately 8.4% of them singletons. The TCR sequence derives from a man aged 25-45 years who received the YFV17D yellow fever vaccine. Sequencing was performed on CD8+ T cells sorted from PBMCs, taken 45 days after the yellow fever booster vaccination. The V call is TRBV29-1, the J call TRBJ2-1; 8 nucleotides agree with TRBD2. CDR3 amino acids: CSVEASGLGDNEQFF. The CDR3 region has the DNA TGCAGCGTTGAAGCTAGCGGGCTAGGCGACAATGAGCAGTTCTTC.